This entry lists 3 T cell receptor beta chains sequenced from one sample in a study of radiation and T cells in renal cell carcinoma. Measured with immunoSEQ multiplex PCR; TCRdb has only the in-frame clones, and not every one. The data contain tens of thousands of clones, roughly 80% of them singletons. Stated time point: blood 4 weeks post-SBRT, at nephrectomy. The treatment denotes: 15 Gy SBRT to primary tumor, nephrectomy 4 weeks later. The source material was blood, sampled from a patient whose treatment included radiotherapy and nephrectomy. The receptors here all came from a man in his 60s with renal cell carcinoma.

The V call is TRBV19, the J call TRBJ2-5, with 7 bases lining up with TRBD2. This CDR3 region has 15 residues. The ends lost 10 bases at V and 5 bases at J; junction bases unmatched: 16. CDR1 and CDR2 (germline): LNHDA, SQIVND (reference sequence). The CDR3 here is CATSRGGTPGETQYF. The CDR3, as DNA: TGTGCCACCAGCCGGGGAGGGACCCCAGGGGAGACCCAGTACTTC.

The chain links TRBV5-4 to TRBJ2-3; 8 nucleotides agree with TRBD1. The V gene's germline CDR1 is SGHNT and CDR2 YYREEE (reference sequence). V shed 6 bases and J 7 bases; nucleotides not matched to a gene: 10. This CDR3 comprises 14 residues. The CDR3 DNA follows: TGTGCCAGCACGTACACAGGGGGTGGGAATACGCAGTATTTT. Protein: CASTYTGGGNTQYF.

The CDR3 here is CASSRDRVQETQYF. The DNA of the CDR3 is TGTGCCAGCTCCCGCGATCGGGTACAAGAGACCCAGTACTTC. This chain connects TRBV18 to TRBJ2-5; no firm D call. V was cut by 6 bases and J by 2 bases, with 13 bases left in between. Germline values: CDR1 KGHSH, CDR2 LQKENI. The CDR3 consists of 14 residues.